The 28 T cell receptor beta chains reported below all come from one sample, sequenced in a study of blood T cell repertoires in COVID-19. Method: immunoSEQ multiplex PCR; TCRdb's copy keeps in-frame clones and lacks some. This sample has roughly 200,000 clones; around 80% occur once, and the top ten carry 6.5%. Sequencing input: peripheral blood. The receptors originated from a man between 70 and 80 years old with active or convalescent COVID-19.

The J gene is TRBJ1-4, the V gene TRBV6-5; D gene unclear. This CDR3 has 13 amino acids. V lost 7 bases and J lost 5, with 11 bases in between. CDR1 is MNHEY and CDR2 is SVGAGI in the germline V gene. This chain's CDR3 is CASKSRWNEKLFF. Written as DNA, the CDR3 is TGTGCCAGCAAAAGCAGGTGGAATGAAAAACTGTTTTTT.

The rearrangement joins TRBV29-1 to TRBJ2-3; tentative D call: TRBD2 (5 bases). In germline, CDR1 is SQVTM, CDR2 ANQGSEA. The CDR3 has 12 residues. The germline V and J ends were trimmed by 5 bases and 4 bases, with 10 bases remaining between them. CDR3 in DNA: TGCAGCGTTTTAGAGGGTGCAGATACGCAGTATTTT. Its translation: CSVLEGADTQYF.

The chain combines TRBV5-1 with TRBJ1-2; D might be TRBD1 (6 bases). With 4 bases removed from V and 1 base from J, the gap between germline ends came to 17 bases. The CDR3 consists of 16 residues. Germline V gene lookup returns CDR1 SGHRS and CDR2 YFSETQ. The CDR3 DNA reads as TGCGCCAGCAGCATATTTTTTGAACAGGGTAACTATGGCTACACCTTC. This codes for CASSIFFEQGNYGYTF. Full variable domain (rest looked up from reference TRBV5-1 and TRBJ1-2): KAGVTQTPRYLIKTRGQQVTLSCSPISGHRSVSWYQQTPGQGLQFLFEYFSETQRNKGNFPGRFSGRQFSNSRSEMNVSTLELGDSALYLCASSIFFEQGNYGYTFGSGTRLTVV.

This clone was found once. V gene TRBV2 combines with J gene TRBJ2-3; the match to TRBD1 covers 9 bases. Germline V gene lookup returns CDR1 SNHLY and CDR2 FYNNEI. Germline trimming cut 6 bases from V and 0 bases from J; bases unmatched to any gene: 4. The CDR3 runs to 15 residues. This CDR3 is CASRLTGGSTDTQYF. The CDR3 DNA follows: TGTGCCAGCAGACTGACAGGGGGTAGCACAGATACGCAGTATTTT.

This clone was picked up a small number of times. J is TRBJ2-2 and V is TRBV5-1; D possibly corresponds to TRBD2 (7 bases). Deletions cut 4 bases from V and 10 bases from J, with 17 bases between. The CDR3 consists of 14 residues. Germline CDR1 and CDR2: SGHRS and YFSETQ. The CDR3 DNA is TGCGCCAGCAGCCCGGGGGGCAGGAGCGAGGAGCTGTTTTTT. This codes for CASSPGGRSEELFF. Full variable domain (remainder filled in from reference TRBV5-1 and TRBJ2-2): KAGVTQTPRYLIKTRGQQVTLSCSPISGHRSVSWYQQTPGQGLQFLFEYFSETQRNKGNFPGRFSGRQFSNSRSEMNVSTLELGDSALYLCASSPGGRSEELFFGEGSRLTVL.

The V and J genes are TRBV3-1 (or the pseudogene TRBV3-2) and TRBJ2-3; 10 bases are a match to TRBD2. The length of the CDR3 is 16 residues. Germline-derived CDR1 and CDR2 are LGHDT and YNNKEL (reference sequence). V was pared by 3 bases and J by 4 bases, with 7 bases of the junction left unmatched. The CDR3 nucleotides read TGTGCCAGCAGCCAGTTCACTAGCGGGAATTCAGATACGCAGTATTTT. This gives the protein CASSQFTSGNSDTQYF.

The V call is TRBV21-1, the J call TRBJ1-2; the D call in the table, TRBD1, was not verified against the DNA. TRBV21-1 is a pseudogene. The CDR3 extends over 15 amino acids. The CDR3 reads CASSKVCEGDYGYTF. CDR3 in DNA: TGTGCCAGCAGCAAGGTATGTGAGGGGGACTATGGCTACACCTTC.

V and J are TRBV2 and TRBJ1-1; the D is unclear. The germline CDR1 and CDR2 sequences are SNHLY and FYNNEI. This CDR3 comprises 14 residues. Trimming pared 6 bases from V and 2 bases from J, leaving 13 bases between. This CDR3 is CASRAREGNTEAFF. The DNA for the CDR3 is TGTGCCAGCAGGGCCCGGGAAGGAAACACTGAAGCTTTCTTT.

The chain is built from TRBV5-1 and TRBJ1-2, with 9 nucleotides matching TRBD1. Germline-derived CDR1 and CDR2 are SGHRS and YFSETQ. CDR3 length: 13 amino acids. Trimming removed 4 bases from V and 8 bases from J; junction bases left unmatched: 6. The CDR3 is CASSATGGQGYTF. Here the CDR3 DNA reads TGCGCCAGCAGCGCGACAGGGGGGCAGGGCTACACCTTC.

The chain joins TRBV19 to TRBJ2-1; 11 bases agree with TRBD2. V lost 6 bases, J lost 6 bases, and 10 bases stayed unmatched. Per germline, CDR1 LNHDA and CDR2 SQIVND (reference sequence). CDR3 size: 16 residues. Here the CDR3 reads CASRRKLAGEINEQFF. The CDR3 DNA sequence: TGTGCCAGTAGGAGAAAACTAGCGGGGGAGATCAATGAGCAGTTCTTC.

The genes are TRBV18 and TRBJ2-1, with 14 bases aligning to TRBD2. Germline CDR1 is KGHSH and CDR2 is LQKENI. The CDR3 sequence is 15 residues long. V was pared by 3 bases and J by 11 bases, with 6 bases of the junction left unmatched. The CDR3 region is CASSPTSGGAQKQFF. The DNA for the CDR3 is TGTGCCAGCTCACCGACTAGCGGGGGGGCACAAAAGCAGTTCTTC.

The chain carries TRBV15 and TRBJ1-2; D may be TRBD1 (5 bases). The V and J ends lost 0 bases and 4 bases respectively, with 12 bases between them. This CDR3 is built from 15 residues. Germline V gives CDR1 LNHNV, CDR2 YYDKDF (reference sequence). This CDR3 reads CATSRDAGQTYGYTF. The CDR3 nucleotides read TGTGCCACCAGCAGAGATGCAGGGCAGACCTATGGCTACACCTTC.

This clone was counted once. V usage is TRBV27 and J usage is TRBJ1-4; TRBD1 agrees at 7 bases. J was trimmed by 5 bases and V by 8 bases; bases with no gene match: 11. Looked up from germline, CDR1 is MNHEY and CDR2 is SMNVEV (reference sequence). CDR3 length: 15 amino acids. The CDR3 is CASSSQGVYNEKLFF. For the CDR3, the DNA is TGTGCCAGCTCCTCTCAGGGGGTTTACAATGAAAAACTGTTTTTT.

The chain links TRBV5-4 to TRBJ1-2; 12 positions agree with TRBD1. Germline V CDR1 and CDR2: SGHNT, YYREEE (reference sequence). V gave up 0 bases and J gave up 6 bases; unmatched junction bases: 9. The CDR3 has 17 amino acids. CDR3: CASSLEGGQGAYDGYTF. CDR3 sequence (DNA): TGTGCCAGCAGCTTGGAGGGGGGACAGGGGGCGTATGATGGCTACACCTTC.

The V call is TRBV19, the J call TRBJ1-5; D may be TRBD1 (6 bases). The length of the CDR3 is 16 residues. Germline V gene sequence: CDR1 LNHDA, CDR2 SQIVND (reference sequence). Between the trimmed V and J ends, which lost 3 bases and 3 bases, there was a span of 15 bases. DNA of the CDR3: TGTGCCAGTAGTATTAGAGAGGGACACCCCAATCAGCCCCAGCATTTT. Translated, it gives CASSIREGHPNQPQHF.

This chain joins TRBV30 and TRBJ2-7; D is perhaps TRBD2 (6 bases). From germline, CDR1 is GTSNPN and CDR2 SVGIG (reference sequence). The CDR3 spans 15 residues. V shed 4 bases and J shed 1 base, with 17 bases lying between them. DNA for the CDR3: TGTGCCTGGACCAGCGGGCCCTATACATCCTACGAGCAGTACTTC. This codes for CAWTSGPYTSYEQYF.

The count of this clone is one. The chain employs TRBV18 and TRBJ1-4; 8 positions agree with TRBD1. The CDR3 loop spans 15 amino acids. Germline CDR1 is KGHSH and CDR2 is LQKENI. The V gene end was trimmed by 5 bases and the J gene end by 5 bases; junction bases not matched to a gene: 7. This CDR3 reads CASSAMRDRNEKLFF. For the CDR3, the DNA is TGTGCCAGCTCAGCAATGCGGGACAGGAATGAAAAACTGTTTTTT.

This chain uses TRBV30 with TRBJ1-2, with 9 bases that match TRBD1. The CDR3 is 18 amino acids. Trimming took 5 bases from V and 1 from J; bases not matched to a gene: 17. Germline CDR1 GTSNPN, CDR2 SVGIG (reference sequence). In nucleotides, the CDR3 is TGTGCCTGGGGGTCCCCCCGGGACAGGGACTATTATAACTATGGCTACACCTTC. It translates to CAWGSPRDRDYYNYGYTF.

This chain joins TRBV7-3 and TRBJ2-1; 14 nucleotides align to TRBD2. The J segment lost 6 bases and the V segment lost 4 bases, leaving 2 bases of the junction unmatched. The CDR3 runs 15 residues. Germline CDR1 and CDR2: SGHTA and FQGTGA. The CDR3 DNA sequence: TGTGCCAGCAGCTCCGGACTAGCGGGAGGCAATGAGCAGTTCTTC. Its translation is CASSSGLAGGNEQFF.

This clone was seen just once. The chain joins TRBV21-1 to TRBJ1-3; the D call TRBD1 from the table was never checked on the DNA. TRBV21-1 represents a pseudogene. CDR3 size: 22 residues. The CDR3 nucleotides are TGTGCCAGCAGATGGGGGCGGCTAAATAGGCATAGAGTAAATAACTCTGGAAACACCATATATTTT. It is translated as CASRWGRLNRHRVNNSGNTIYF.

This rearrangement joins TRBV19 to TRBJ1-5; 8 nucleotides match TRBD1. The germline V gene has CDR1 LNHDA and CDR2 SQIVND (reference sequence). The CDR3 spans 13 residues. V dropped 6 bases and J dropped 6; count of bases not matched to a gene: 4. The CDR3 reads CASRMTGAQPQHF. The CDR3 DNA reads as TGTGCCAGTAGGATGACAGGGGCTCAGCCCCAGCATTTT.

This rearrangement joins TRBV2 to TRBJ2-3; 10 nucleotides agree with TRBD2. The CDR3 loop spans 13 amino acids. The V gene end was trimmed by 7 bases and the J gene end by 14 bases; junction bases not matched to a gene: 12. CDR1 is SNHLY, CDR2 FYNNEI, per germline. The CDR3 region has the DNA TGTGCCAGCAAAGGATCATCAGCGGGGGGGCTGTATTTT. Translation gives CASKGSSAGGLYF.

This clone occurred a few times. The genes are TRBV20-1 and TRBJ1-2; D is uncertain. Trimming removed 3 bases from V and 4 bases from J, with 24 bases in between. The CDR3 sequence is 17 residues long. CDR1 DFQATT and CDR2 SNEGSKA come from the germline V gene (reference sequence). CDR3 nucleotides: TGCAGTGCTAGTACCTATCACCTTGCGACTGGAGGCTATGGCTACACCTTC. Its translation is CSASTYHLATGGYGYTF.

The chain uses TRBV5-1 and TRBJ1-4; TRBD1 aligns across 11 bases. Trimming took 3 bases from V and 6 from J; bases not matched to a gene: 10. The CDR3 has 17 amino acids. The germline V gene encodes CDR1 SGHRS and CDR2 YFSETQ. CDR3 residues: CASSSGTGGGLDEKLFF. The DNA of the CDR3 is TGCGCCAGCAGCTCCGGGACAGGGGGAGGTCTGGATGAAAAACTGTTTTTT.

This clone was seen a single time. CDR3 amino acids: CSVEDRGSKAFF. As DNA, the CDR3 is TGCAGCGTTGAAGATCGAGGATCCAAAGCTTTCTTT. The V gene is TRBV29-1, the J gene TRBJ1-1; no clear D gene. V dropped 0 bases and J dropped 9 bases, with 11 bases sitting between them. From germline, CDR1 is SQVTM and CDR2 ANQGSEA. The CDR3 contains 12 residues.

The V call is TRBV5-4, the J call TRBJ2-1; perhaps TRBD2 as D (6 bases). Germline values: CDR1 SGHNT, CDR2 YYREEE (reference sequence). V shed 5 bases and J shed 1 base, with 13 bases lying between them. The CDR3 is made up of 15 amino acids. For the CDR3, the DNA is TGTGCCAGCAGTACCGGGACTGCTTCCTACAATGAGCAGTTCTTC. Translating gives CASSTGTASYNEQFF. The variable domain in full, completed from reference TRBV5-4 and TRBJ2-1, reads ETGVTQSPTHLIKTRGQQVTLRCSSQSGHNTVSWYQQALGQGPQFIFQYYREEENGRGNFPPRFSGLQFPNYSSELNVNALELDDSALYLCASSTGTASYNEQFFGPGTRLTVL.

This clone came up a few times. The CDR3 DNA reads TGTGCCAGCAGCCCCGGACTAGACAATGAGCAGTTCTTC. The encoded protein is CASSPGLDNEQFF. The chain employs TRBV11-2 and TRBJ2-1, with 7 bases lining up with TRBD2. The CDR3 loop spans 13 amino acids. Trimming took 5 bases from V and 5 from J; bases not matched to a gene: 3. Germline CDR1 SGHAT, CDR2 FQNNGV.

The chain's CDR3 is CASSSGTGVIYGYTF. For the CDR3, the DNA is TGCGCCAGCAGCTCCGGGACAGGGGTGATCTATGGCTACACCTTC. This chain uses TRBV5-1 with TRBJ1-2; 10 bases match TRBD1. CDR1 SGHRS and CDR2 YFSETQ come from the germline V gene. The trim removed 3 bases at V and 4 bases at J, leaving 6 bases unmatched. The CDR3 is 15 residues long.